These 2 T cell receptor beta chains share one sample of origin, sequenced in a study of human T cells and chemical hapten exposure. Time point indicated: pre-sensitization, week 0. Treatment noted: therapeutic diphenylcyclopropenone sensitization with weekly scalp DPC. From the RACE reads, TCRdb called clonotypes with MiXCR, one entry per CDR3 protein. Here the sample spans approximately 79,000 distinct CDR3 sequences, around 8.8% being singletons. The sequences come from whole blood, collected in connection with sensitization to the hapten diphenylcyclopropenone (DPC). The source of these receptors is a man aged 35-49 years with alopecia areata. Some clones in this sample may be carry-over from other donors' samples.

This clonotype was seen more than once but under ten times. The CDR3 loop is CASSLASGAAYEQYF. The CDR3 bases are TGTGCCAGCAGCTTGGCCAGCGGGGCGGCCTACGAGCAGTACTTC. J is TRBJ2-7 and V is TRBV5-4; 7 bases are shared with TRBD2. The CDR3 has 15 residues. With V trimmed by 0 bases and J by 2 bases, 5 bases remained unmatched. Germline V gene data show CDR1 as SGHNT and CDR2 as YYREEE (reference sequence).

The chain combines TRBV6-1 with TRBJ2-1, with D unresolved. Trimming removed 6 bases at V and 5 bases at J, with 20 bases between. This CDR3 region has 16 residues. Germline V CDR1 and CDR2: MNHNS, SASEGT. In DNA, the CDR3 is TGTGCCAGCAGGCCATTACCGAGCATCAGGAACAATGAGCAGTTCTTC. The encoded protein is CASRPLPSIRNNEQFF.